This is a list of T cell receptor beta chains from one sample in a study of T cell responses to AZD1222 COVID-19 vaccine. Here immunoSEQ multiplex PCR was the method, and the copy in TCRdb shows in-frame clones only, minus some. The sample has approximately 110,000 clones, 80% to 90% seen once. Sample: peripheral blood, taken on day 0 of AZD1222 vaccination. These receptors were taken from an adult in good health. Both conserved end residues are part of each CDR3. Fields, in order: clone size, J gene, D gene, V gene, CDR3 DNA, CDR3 protein. A D gene is named only where the DNA matches it firmly. Size tells how often a clone was seen (once, few, many) or the class of an expanded clone, and some rows leave it out.

NA	TRBJ2-5	NA	TRBV18	TGTGCCAGCTCACCAGAACAGTACCAAGAGACCCAGTACTTC	CASSPEQYQETQYF
NA	TRBJ2-1	NA	TRBV29-1	TGCAGCGTTGAAGGAACCTCGGACAGTCCCTACAATGAGCAGTTCTTC	CSVEGTSDSPYNEQFF
NA	TRBJ1-2	NA	TRBV6-4	TGTGCCAGCAGCCCCGGAGCCGCAAACTATGGCTACACCTTC	CASSPGAANYGYTF
NA	TRBJ1-2	TRBD1	TRBV11-2	TGTGCCAGCAAAAACGACAGGGCCTTCACTATGCACTATGGCTACACCTTC	CASKNDRAFTMHYGYTF
NA	TRBJ2-7	TRBD1	TRBV19	TGTGCCAGTAGTAGTGGGGACAGTATCTACGAGCAGTACTTC	CASSSGDSIYEQYF
NA	TRBJ1-2	NA	TRBV4-3	TGCGCCAGCAGCCACGACCGGGACACCGTTACCTCTGGTGGCTACACCTTC	CASSHDRDTVTSGGYTF
NA	TRBJ2-1	NA	TRBV7-2	TGTGCCAGCAGCTTAGGGTACCAGAATGAGCAGTTCTTC	CASSLGYQNEQFF
NA	TRBJ1-3	NA	TRBV5-1	TGCGCCAGCAGCTTAAGCGGGAGCGACTCTGGAAACACCATATATTTT	CASSLSGSDSGNTIYF
NA	TRBJ2-1	NA	TRBV6-2/TRBV6-3	TGTGCCAGCAGTTACTCGACAGGGAGGAATGAGCAGTTCTTC	CASSYSTGRNEQFF
NA	TRBJ1-1	TRBD1	TRBV2	TGTGCCAGCAGTGAAAAAAGGACAGGGAACACTGAAGCTTTCTTT	CASSEKRTGNTEAFF
NA	TRBJ1-6	NA	TRBV6-4	TGTGCCAGCAGTGAAAGGGCATCCTATAATTCACCCCTCCACTTT	CASSERASYNSPLHF
NA	TRBJ2-7	TRBD1	TRBV6-5	TGTGCCAGCAGTTACTCAGGGACAGGAGTACGGGAGCAGTACTTC	CASSYSGTGVREQYF
NA	TRBJ1-6	NA	TRBV28	TGTGCCAGCAGTAGGGGGGCCGGGGGGCGCGGGTCACCCCTCCACTTT	CASSRGAGGRGSPLHF
NA	TRBJ2-7	NA	TRBV27	TGTGCCAGCAGTTTATCCAAAATGAACGAGCAGTACTTC	CASSLSKMNEQYF
NA	TRBJ2-1	NA	TRBV4-2	TGTGCCAGCAGCCAAGGTGTTAGCTCCTACAATGAGCAGTTCTTC	CASSQGVSSYNEQFF
NA	TRBJ1-2	NA	TRBV11-3	TGTGCCAGCAGTCAACAGCAAAAAAGGTATGGCTACACCTTC	CASSQQQKRYGYTF
NA	TRBJ2-7	TRBD1	TRBV6-5	TGTGCCAGCACGGCCGGGACAGGGACCTACGAGCAGTACTTC	CASTAGTGTYEQYF
NA	TRBJ1-6	TRBD1	TRBV6-5	TGTGCCAGCATCCCGGGACAGGGGCTTAATTCACCCCTCCACTTT	CASIPGQGLNSPLHF
NA	TRBJ1-1	NA	TRBV6-5	TGTGCCAGCAACTTCAGAGAGGGGTTTTGGGCTGAAGCTTTCTTT	CASNFREGFWAEAFF
once	TRBJ1-1	NA	TRBV7-9	TGTGCCAGCAGCTTAGCGGGCAGGACTGAAGCTTTCTTT	CASSLAGRTEAFF
NA	TRBJ2-2	TRBD2	TRBV6-4	TGTGCCACCGGGGGGGTAACCGGCGGGGAGCTGTTTTTT	CATGGVTGGELFF
once	TRBJ2-5	TRBD2	TRBV7-9	TGTGCCAGCAGTCCCCGCGGCGGGGGGCCGGGCGGAGAGACCCAGTACTTC	CASSPRGGGPGGETQYF
NA	TRBJ1-5	NA	TRBV28	TGTGCCAGCAGTACCACGTATCGACAGCAAGAACATAGCAATCAGCCCCAGCATTTT	CASSTTYRQQEHSNQPQHF
NA	TRBJ1-4	NA	TRBV28	TGTGCCAGCAGTTTCGTACCAGATGGGAGGGTCTGGGAAAAACTGTTTTTT	CASSFVPDGRVWEKLFF
NA	TRBJ2-5	TRBD2	TRBV19	TGTGCCAGTAGTATCGGGGGGATCGGAGAGACCCAGTACTTC	CASSIGGIGETQYF
NA	TRBJ1-5	TRBD1	TRBV19	TGTGCCAGTAGCGACCGACAGGGTGGAGGTCAGCCCCAGCATTTT	CASSDRQGGGQPQHF
NA	TRBJ1-2	TRBD1	TRBV5-4	TGTGCCAGCAGCTTCCGGACAGGGGCCTATGGCTACACCTTC	CASSFRTGAYGYTF
NA	TRBJ2-5	TRBD1	TRBV28	TGTGCCAGCAGTTTCGGTCCGACGGGACAGGAAGAGACCCAGTACTTC	CASSFGPTGQEETQYF
NA	TRBJ1-2	TRBD1	TRBV18	TGTGCCAGCTCACCAAGGACAGGGTCCGACTATGGCTACACCTTC	CASSPRTGSDYGYTF
NA	TRBJ1-5	NA	TRBV19	TGTGCCAGTAGTTTGACCGAGGGAGGGCTGAGTGGTCAGCCCCAGCATTTT	CASSLTEGGLSGQPQHF
NA	TRBJ2-3	NA	TRBV7-9	TGTGCCAGCAGCTTAGCGGGGGGTGCAGATACGCAGTATTTT	CASSLAGGADTQYF
NA	TRBJ2-7	NA	TRBV21-1	TGTGCCAGCAGCATGGCCAGGACCTACTACGAGCAGTACTTC	CASSMARTYYEQYF